Listed here are 21 T cell receptor beta chains from one sample, sequenced in a study of T cell clonality in common variable immunodeficiency. Some clones are missing from TCRdb's copy, which holds only in-frame ones; the method was immunoSEQ multiplex PCR. The repertoire shows 50,000 to 55,000 clones, none seen only once; the top ten take roughly 1.8%. The sequenced material came from peripheral blood mononuclear cells. The receptors come from a person aged 18-69 years in good health.

This clone was counted many times. The CDR3 DNA, read in part, is TGTGCCAGCAGTGACCAGTCCACCGGGGAG. Its protein product is CASSDQSTGE. The whole CDR3 protein is CASSDQSTGELFF. J is TRBJ2-2 and V is TRBV6-4; no firm D call. Read coverage stops 3 residues before the CDR3 terminus; the germline J gene supplies the remainder. V was trimmed by 2 bases and J by 4 bases, leaving 5 bases between them. Germline V gene sequence: CDR1 MRHNA, CDR2 SNTAGT. The CDR3 consists of 13 residues.

This clone showed up just a few times. The CDR3 loop reads CASSLGGQTQETQYF. The part of the CDR3 DNA that was read is TGTGCCAGCAGCTTGGGGGGACAGACCCAAGAGACG. This sequence joins TRBV7-9 and TRBJ2-3; tentatively, D is TRBD1 (7 bases). The CDR3 end is not reached by the read, which stops 3 residues before it; the germline J gene fills it in. The CDR3 loop spans 15 amino acids. CDR1 is SEHNR and CDR2 is FQNEAQ in the germline V gene (reference sequence).

This clone was detected ten times or more. Read data end 3 residues before the CDR3 end; the end is taken from the germline J gene. The V call is TRBV5-1, the J call TRBJ1-4, with D perhaps TRBD1 (5 bases). V was pared by 1 base and J by 8 bases, with 15 bases between. CDR3 length equals 15 residues. Germline CDR1 and CDR2: SGHRS and YFSETQ. The DNA read from the CDR3 is TGCGCCAGCAGCTTGTATAGGGGCCGGGAGGAAAAA. Its protein is CASSLYRGREEK. The whole CDR3 is CASSLYRGREEKLFF.

There are many counts of this clone. The read ends 3 residues early relative to the CDR3; the germline J gene fills the gap. The genes are TRBV19 and TRBJ2-1, with a possible D match to TRBD2 (6 bases). CDR1 and CDR2 (germline): LNHDA, SQIVND (reference sequence). This CDR3 region has 15 residues. Trimming shortened V by 5 bases and J by 0 bases, and 11 bases separated the two germline ends. The CDR3 bases that were read are TGTGCCAGTAGTCCCCTAGCGTACTCCTACAATGAG. Protein sequence: CASSPLAYSYNE. The CDR3 as a whole reads CASSPLAYSYNEQFF. The whole variable domain, remainder taken from reference TRBV19 and TRBJ2-1, is DGGITQSPKYLFRKEGQNVTLSCEQNLNHDAMYWYRQDPGQGLRLIYYSQIVNDFQKGDIAEGYSVSREKKESFPLTVTSAQKNPTAFYLCASSPLAYSYNEQFFGPGTRLTVL.

This clone showed up many times. Incomplete CDR3 DNA: TGTGCCTGGGGGGGCTTCAATGAG. Protein: CAWGGFNE. The full CDR3 protein reads CAWGGFNEQFF. This sequence joins TRBV30 and TRBJ2-1; D might be TRBD1 (6 bases). Read sequence stops 3 residues before the CDR3 end, and the germline J gene provides the missing end. The CDR3 totals 11 residues. Trimming shortened V by 5 bases and J by 6 bases, and 8 bases separated the two germline ends. The germline gives CDR1 GTSNPN, CDR2 SVGIG (reference sequence).

This clone was recorded many times. The read ends 3 residues before the CDR3 terminus; that terminus is restored from the germline J gene. The chain is built from TRBV6-2 or TRBV6-3 and TRBJ2-7, with 9 bases that match TRBD1. This CDR3 region has 12 residues. The germline V gene has CDR1 MNHEY and CDR2 SVGEGT. Germline trimming cut 10 bases from V and 4 bases from J; bases unmatched to any gene: 5. The CDR3 reads CATGTGFYEQYF. The sequenced CDR3 bases are TGTGCCACCGGGACAGGGTTTTACGAG.

This clone was recorded at least ten times. The CDR3 loop reads CSARDGRVGLGKNIQYF. CDR3 DNA, as far as it was read: TGCAGTGCTAGAGATGGCAGGGTGGGTCTGGGCAAAAACATT. This chain links TRBV20-1 with TRBJ2-4, with a weak D call TRBD1 (5 bases). From the germline J gene comes the end of the CDR3, since the read stops 3 residues before it. The CDR3 length is 17 residues. The germline gives CDR1 DFQATT, CDR2 SNEGSKA (reference sequence). With 0 bases removed from V and 3 bases from J, the gap between germline ends came to 18 bases.

For this clone: Its ends do not fully match the called genes, so a read error is possible. The read stops 3 residues short of the end of the CDR3; the missing end is completed from the germline J gene. Other DNA sequences in this sample translate to the same CDR3. The chain carries TRBV2 and TRBJ1-3; D is unresolved. This CDR3 comprises 16 residues. CDR1 is SNHLY and CDR2 is FYNNEI in the germline V gene. CDR3 DNA, as far as it was read: TGTGCCAGCAGTCTTGAGACCCTAGACTCTGGAAACACA. Its translation: CASSLETLDSGNT. The complete CDR3 reads CASSLETLDSGNTIYF.

Many counts were recorded for this clone. Read coverage stops 3 residues before the CDR3 terminus; the germline J gene supplies the remainder. The chain recombines TRBV6-1 with TRBJ2-7; the match to TRBD1 covers 7 bases. Germline CDR1 and CDR2: MNHNS and SASEGT. The CDR3 loop spans 13 amino acids. V gave up 4 bases and J gave up 4 bases; unmatched junction bases: 4. This CDR3 reads CASSVRQGYEQYF. CDR3 DNA, as far as it was read: TGTGCCAGCAGTGTACGACAGGGTTACGAG.

This clone came up many times. The sequence runs out 3 residues before the end of the CDR3; the remainder is reconstructed from the germline J gene. This chain joins TRBV6-1 and TRBJ2-7; D perhaps matches TRBD1 (6 bases). Germline V lookup: CDR1 MNHNS, CDR2 SASEGT. Trimming pared 3 bases from V and 2 bases from J, leaving 17 bases between. The CDR3 has 16 residues. The chain's CDR3 is CASSELTGTMTYEQYF. The DNA read from the CDR3 is TGTGCCAGCAGTGAGCTAACAGGGACCATGACCTACGAG.

There are many counts of this clone. The read finishes 3 residues shy of the CDR3 end, and the germline J gene is used to complete it. V usage is TRBV6-2 or TRBV6-3 and J usage is TRBJ2-5; D is possibly TRBD1 (6 bases). Trimming removed 2 bases at V and 2 bases at J, with 9 bases between. Germline CDR1 is MNHEY and CDR2 is SVGEGT. This CDR3 has 14 amino acids. The sequenced part of the CDR3 DNA is TGTGCCAGCAGTTACAGCAGGGGACAAGAGACC. It yields the protein CASSYSRGQET. The CDR3, in full, reads CASSYSRGQETQYF.

In its sample, this clone was seen many times. Read data end 3 residues before the CDR3 end; the end is taken from the germline J gene. The gene calls are TRBV19 and TRBJ1-5, with 7 bases that match TRBD1. The CDR3 loop spans 14 amino acids. Losses at the gene ends were 5 bases for V and 2 bases for J; bases not matched to a gene: 3. The germline V gene encodes CDR1 LNHDA and CDR2 SQIVND (reference sequence). The part of the CDR3 DNA that was read is TGTGCCAGTAGTCTAGGGACAGGCAATCAGCCC. Translating it yields CASSLGTGNQP. In full, the CDR3 reads CASSLGTGNQPQHF. The variable domain in full, completed from reference TRBV19 and TRBJ1-5, reads DGGITQSPKYLFRKEGQNVTLSCEQNLNHDAMYWYRQDPGQGLRLIYYSQIVNDFQKGDIAEGYSVSREKKESFPLTVTSAQKNPTAFYLCASSLGTGNQPQHFGDGTRLSIL.

In regard to this clone: The CDR3 is cut off 3 residues early in the read; its end comes from the germline J gene. The V call is TRBV7-9, the J call TRBJ1-4, with TRBD1 identical over 8 bases. The CDR3 runs to 14 residues. Germline values: CDR1 SEHNR, CDR2 FQNEAQ (reference sequence). This CDR3 reads CASSQLGGQEELFF. Partial CDR3 DNA: TGTGCCAGCAGCCAGTTGGGGGGACAGGAGGAA.

The table lists this clone with many counts. The CDR3 end falls 3 residues outside the read, so it is completed with the germline J gene. The rearrangement uses TRBV19 and TRBJ2-2, with TRBD1 as a possible D gene (6 bases). This CDR3 has 14 residues. In germline, CDR1 is LNHDA, CDR2 SQIVND (reference sequence). V lost 2 bases, J lost 5 bases, and 9 bases lay in between. The CDR3 here is CASSIRGGTGELFF. The sequenced part of the CDR3 DNA is TGTGCCAGTAGTATACGAGGGGGAACCGGGGAG.

There are many counts of this clone. The observed sequence ends 3 residues before the CDR3 terminus, with the missing tail filled in from the germline J gene. The chain has TRBV7-9 and TRBJ1-2; the D is unclear. Germline CDR1 reads SEHNR; CDR2 reads FQNEAQ (reference sequence). The CDR3 runs to 11 residues. CDR3 region: CASSLGPGYTF. CDR3 DNA (partial): TGTGCCAGCAGCTTAGGGCCCGGC.

This clone has ten or more counts. The observed sequence ends 3 residues before the CDR3 terminus, with the missing tail filled in from the germline J gene. The chain couples TRBV4-1 to TRBJ2-2, with 10 bases fitting TRBD2. The junction had 16 bases not matched to a gene; V was cut back by 7 bases and J by 8 bases. The CDR3 contains 17 residues. Germline V CDR1 and CDR2: MGHRA, YSYEKL. CDR3 region: CASTPNNLAGARGELFF. The part of the CDR3 DNA that was read is TGCGCCAGCACCCCGAACAATCTAGCGGGGGCCAGGGGGGAG.

This clone was observed many times. The sequenced part of the CDR3 DNA is TGCAGTGCTGGGGCAGGGAGAAAA. It codes for CSAGAGRK. The full CDR3 sequence reads CSAGAGRKLFF. The rearrangement links TRBV20-1 to TRBJ1-4, with D perhaps matching TRBD1 (5 bases). The read gets to within 3 residues of the CDR3 end, and the germline J gene fills in the rest. In germline, CDR1 is DFQATT, CDR2 SNEGSKA (reference sequence). V dropped 5 bases and J dropped 10 bases, with 11 bases sitting between them. The CDR3 runs 11 residues.

This clone has a count of ten or more. Sequencing ends 3 residues short of the CDR3 end; the germline J gene provides the rest. The genes are TRBV5-1 and TRBJ1-2; perhaps TRBD1 as D (5 bases). There are 11 residues in the CDR3. The V end was cut by 4 bases, the J end by 4 bases, with 5 bases between. Germline V gene sequence: CDR1 SGHRS, CDR2 YFSETQ. CDR3 amino acids: CASSGAYGYTF. The sequenced part of the CDR3 DNA is TGCGCCAGCAGCGGGGCCTATGGC.

This clone showed up many times. The read comes to an end 3 residues before the CDR3 does, leaving the germline J gene to fill in the end. The chain employs TRBV7-6 and TRBJ2-7, with 14 bases aligning to TRBD2. CDR1 and CDR2 from the germline V gene are SGHVS and FNYEAQ. V shed 3 bases and J 5 bases; nucleotides not matched to a gene: 9. This CDR3 comprises 17 residues. CDR3: CASSFLTSGGEIDEQYF. The sequenced CDR3 bases are TGTGCCAGCAGCTTTTTGACTAGCGGGGGGGAAATCGACGAG.

In the case of this clone: The CDR3 end falls 3 residues outside the read, so it is completed with the germline J gene. The rearrangement uses TRBV7-3 and TRBJ2-1; the match to TRBD2 covers 8 bases. The CDR3 is 15 residues long. Per the germline V gene, CDR1 is SGHTA and CDR2 is FQGTGA. The trim removed 5 bases at V and 5 bases at J, leaving 8 bases unmatched. CDR3 loop: CASSRTSGMNNEQFF. The DNA read from the CDR3 is TGTGCCAGCAGCCGAACTAGCGGAATGAACAATGAG.

A note on this clone: From the germline J gene comes the end of the CDR3, since the read stops 3 residues before it. The rearrangement links TRBV7-6 to TRBJ1-5; TRBD1 might be the D (5 bases). V lost 3 bases and J 4 bases, leaving 13 bases between the germline ends. CDR3 size: 15 residues. The V gene's germline CDR1 is SGHVS and CDR2 FNYEAQ. The part of the CDR3 DNA that was read is TGTGCCAGCAGCTTGCAGGGAAGAGGGAATCAGCCC. Its protein is CASSLQGRGNQP. The full CDR3 protein reads CASSLQGRGNQPQHF.